The T cell receptor beta chain under discussion was sequenced for a study of T cell responses to AZD1222 COVID-19 vaccine. Germline V gives CDR1 SGHTA, CDR2 FQGNSA. Trimming left V 0 bases short and J 7 bases short, with 13 bases between. The CDR3 runs to 15 residues. Clones were read by immunoSEQ multiplex PCR, and TCRdb kept only the in-frame ones, dropping some. The sample has 120,000 to 150,000 clones; 92% are singletons. Study-level findings and limits: Researchers took repertoire samples only after the peak T cell response had come. Reports say nearly half of spike-specific TCRs go after unmutated variant regions. Donors in the cohort were predominantly white British and more often female, and clonal diversity was possibly underestimated.

A remark on this clone: What it binds is unknown.

Analysis merged second doses at about 4 or about 12 weeks. The clonotype originates from an adult who received the AZD1222 COVID-19 vaccine. The source was peripheral blood, collected 28 days after the second AZD1222 dose. The rearrangement links TRBV7-2 to TRBJ1-5; maybe TRBD1 (5 bases). The CDR3 nucleotides read TGTGCCAGCAGCTTAGCCGGGGGGAATGGCCAGCCCCAGCATTTT. Translated, it gives CASSLAGGNGQPQHF.